This TCR beta chain originates from a study of OX40 agonist ivuxolimab in advanced cancers. The wider study: Patients assigned to dose escalation were diagnosed with hepatocellular carcinoma, melanoma, renal cell or head and neck cancer. The dose-escalation cohort was about 80% male, with a mean age of about 60 years, ranging about 23 to 80. Two patients with cutaneous melanoma and one with hepatocellular carcinoma, three in total, showed partial responses.

Germline V gene data show CDR1 as MNHEY and CDR2 as SVGAGI. Deletions cut 5 bases from V and 4 bases from J, with 17 bases between. CDR3 size: 15 residues. Clones were sequenced by immunoSEQ multiplex PCR, and TCRdb holds only the in-frame ones, with some missing. This table has more than 95,000 clones, 94% appearing once. This clone is a singleton in its sample. The sequencing used CD4+ or CD8+ T cells sorted from blood, collected in a trial of the OX40 agonist ivuxolimab. The V gene is TRBV6-5, the J gene TRBJ1-1; unclear D gene. The clonotype was recovered from an adult with an advanced solid tumor such as melanoma, head and neck, liver or kidney cancer. The CDR3 sequence is CASSRAYPLFTEAFF. The CDR3 DNA is TGTGCCAGCAGTCGCGCCTACCCACTGTTCACTGAAGCTTTCTTT.